This TCR beta chain was identified in a study of OX40 agonist ivuxolimab in advanced cancers. Measured with immunoSEQ multiplex PCR; TCRdb has only the in-frame clones, and not every one. The sample lists tens of thousands of clones, 83% seen once, with more than 1.4% in the top ten. CDR3 length: 17 residues. After removal of 5 bases from V and 5 bases from J, the junction contained 9 bases not matched to a gene. Germline lookup yields CDR1 SNHLY and CDR2 FYNNEI. Only a few counts were recorded for this clone. J is TRBJ2-3 and V is TRBV2, with 14 bases matching TRBD2. The source material was CD4+ or CD8+ T cells sorted from blood, sampled in a trial of the OX40 agonist ivuxolimab. The TCR was taken from an adult with an advanced solid tumor such as melanoma, head and neck, liver or kidney cancer. The CDR3 sequence is CASSTRTSGGSEDTQYF. CDR3 coding DNA: TGTGCCAGCAGTACTAGGACTAGCGGGGGGTCGGAAGATACGCAGTATTTT.